This T cell receptor beta chain was identified in a study of T cell responses to AZD1222 COVID-19 vaccine. A note on this clone: Antigen: not known.

Study findings and constraints: Repertoire sampling was restricted to post-peak T cell response timepoints. Vaccine-associated CD4 TCRs spanned spike, dominant at 160-218 and 743-854. Seropositive status at baseline applied to only 6 or 7 AZD1222 recipients. Among spike-specific TCRs, nearly half reportedly target unmutated variant regions.

Assay used: immunoSEQ multiplex PCR; TCRdb lists only in-frame clones, some missing. The sample has roughly 120,000 clones, around 92% seen once. The germline V gene encodes CDR1 SGDLS and CDR2 YYNGEE. The V gene lost 0 bases and the J gene lost 4 bases, with 11 bases spanning the gap. The CDR3 contains 15 residues. The origin of this receptor is an adult in good health. The sample was peripheral blood, taken on day 0 of AZD1222 vaccination. The chain carries TRBV9 and TRBJ1-5; D is perhaps TRBD1 (5 bases). CDR3: CASSVEGQVNQPQHF. In nucleotides, the CDR3 is TGTGCCAGCAGCGTAGAGGGGCAAGTTAATCAGCCCCAGCATTTT.